This record concerns one T cell receptor beta chain sequence. This clonotype was detected many times. There is no known antigen for this receptor. Qualities for individual bases were not recorded, and no much larger clone is one base off. This entry belongs to a study of post-analysis software for immune sequencing data (dated by TCRdb to the mid-2010s). The study in broad terms: Relapsing-remitting, secondary progressive and progressive-relapsing multiple sclerosis were recorded as disease courses, and subtype annotation was lacking for some patients. The patient repertoires were set against about eleven previously published healthy control repertoires from donors whose ages ranged from 6 to 25 years. A subset of samples was prepared in parallel using single-end sample barcoding, then pooled and co-amplified after Illumina adapter ligation. Points the paper makes about the study in general: Multiple sclerosis patients had significantly lower normalized Chao1 diversity than controls, a result that suggests substantial peripheral T-cell clonal expansion. The control group was slightly older than the multiple sclerosis patient group. Strong co-clustering of samples prepared in the same batch was shown by direct clustering with F measure, prompting a batch-effect correction. Patients showed significantly higher frequencies than controls for roughly five TRBV segments, among them TRBV5-6, TRBV5-1 and TRBV20-1.

The library was obtained by PCR. The run used an Illumina HiSeq 2500. Unique molecular identifiers were incorporated into TCR beta cDNA libraries to reduce PCR and sequencing biases. About 500,000 cDNA molecules were obtained for every 1 to 10 million input T cells, so each molecule roughly corresponded to one T cell. The patient libraries were prepared and sequenced using the same protocol as the earlier healthy control dataset. Samples belonging to the same batch were prepared together, multiplexed and sequenced on a shared HiSeq lane. In the paper's pipeline: MIGEC was used to process the raw barcoded reads, and molecular identifier groups with only a single read were discarded before consensus assembly and CDR3 extraction. VDJtools was used for post-analysis of the clonotype tables, with diversity normalized by down-sampling every dataset to the smallest sample size. Repertoire overlap clustering matched CDR3 amino acid but not nucleotide sequences to correct batch-related cross-sample contamination. TCRdb trimmed the raw reads at Q25, called clones with MiXCR and kept productive beta chains. Merged by CDR3 protein, the rows form single entries marked with the most common genes and DNA. TCRdb's processing, not the authors' own work, is the source of the V and J calls. A total of 650,000 to 850,000 distinct CDR3 sequences appear in this sample, under 60% of them only once. Of the sample, roughly 4.5% is held by the ten largest clones.

To demonstrate the VDJtools post-analysis software, TCR beta repertoires were profiled from the peripheral blood of about a dozen young patients with multiple sclerosis. The multiple sclerosis patients were children and adolescents ranging in age from roughly 6 to 15 years. V is reduced by 7 bases and J by 0 bases, leaving a spacing of 10 bases between them. The germline V gene supplies CDR1 SQVTM and CDR2 ANQGSEA. From the cysteine through the phenylalanine, the CDR3 covers 13 amino acids. Of all the DNA, just the CDR3 is kept, 39 bases in frame from base 1. The sequence links TRBV29-1 to TRBJ2-1; the D gene assignment is perhaps TRBD1 or TRBD2, with each matching 5 bases. The source is a girl between 5 and 17 years old with multiple sclerosis. Material: blood. The CDR3 sequence is CSAPGSSYNEQFF. Here is the DNA: TGCAGCGCCCCAGGGAGCTCCTACAATGAGCAGTTCTTC.